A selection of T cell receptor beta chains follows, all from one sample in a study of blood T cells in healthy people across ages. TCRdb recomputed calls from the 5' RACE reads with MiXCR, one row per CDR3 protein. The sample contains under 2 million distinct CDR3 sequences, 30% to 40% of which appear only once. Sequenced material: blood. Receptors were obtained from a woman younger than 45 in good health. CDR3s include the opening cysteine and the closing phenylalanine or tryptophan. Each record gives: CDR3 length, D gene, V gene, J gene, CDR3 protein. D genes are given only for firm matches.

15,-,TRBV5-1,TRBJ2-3,CASMKEGDISDTQYF
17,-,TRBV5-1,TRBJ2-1,CASSLVSGLGGYNEQFF
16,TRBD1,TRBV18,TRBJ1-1,CASSPPPGQMNTEAFF
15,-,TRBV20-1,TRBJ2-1,CSASSSPGDYNEQFF
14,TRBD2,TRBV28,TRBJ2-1,CASSPLSGSYEQFF
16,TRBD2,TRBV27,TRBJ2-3,CASSFVGTSRSDTQYF
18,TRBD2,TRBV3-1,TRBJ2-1,CASSTFSGGVSSYNEQFF
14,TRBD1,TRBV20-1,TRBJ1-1,CSAATGMRNTEAFF
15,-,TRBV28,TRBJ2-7,CASSLTLSLFYEQYF
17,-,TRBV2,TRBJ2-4,CASSGFGVSIAKNIQYF
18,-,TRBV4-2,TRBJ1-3,CASSQDLTGPRSGNTIYF
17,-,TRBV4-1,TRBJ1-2,CASSLRKGGLGDYGYTF
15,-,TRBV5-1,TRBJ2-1,CASSPLAEPYNEQFF
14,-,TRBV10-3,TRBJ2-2,CAISDLPNTGELFF
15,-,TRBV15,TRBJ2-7,CATSRDRGSGEKQYF
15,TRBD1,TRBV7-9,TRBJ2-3,CASSLRDSEPDTQYF
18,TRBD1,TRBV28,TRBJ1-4,CASTFGYRDRERSEKLFF
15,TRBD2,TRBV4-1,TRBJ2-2,CASSWGGSYTGELFF
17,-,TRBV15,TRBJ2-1,CATSRDFRVAGRYEQFF
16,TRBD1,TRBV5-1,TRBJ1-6,CASSLNPQGAGSPLHF
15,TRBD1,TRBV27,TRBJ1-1,CASRPSETGGTEAFF
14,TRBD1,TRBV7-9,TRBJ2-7,CASSRGQGSNEQYF
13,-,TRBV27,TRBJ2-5,CASSPRIEETQYF
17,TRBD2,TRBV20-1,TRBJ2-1,CSARDLGSSGRVNEQFF
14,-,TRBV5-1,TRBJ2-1,CASSWAVSRERQFF
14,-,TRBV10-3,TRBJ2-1,CAISPSAPTAEQFF
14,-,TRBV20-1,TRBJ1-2,CSASEGAHNYGYTF
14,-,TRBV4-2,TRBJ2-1,CASSHALDGGEQFF
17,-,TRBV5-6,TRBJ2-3,CASSFFGGPSSTDTQYF
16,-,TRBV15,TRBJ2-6,CATSRGWGPGANVLTF
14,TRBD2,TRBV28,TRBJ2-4,CASSWAGLKNIQYF
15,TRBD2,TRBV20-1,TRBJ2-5,CSARTSGRVQETQYF
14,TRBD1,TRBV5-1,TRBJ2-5,CASSWGQGQETQYF
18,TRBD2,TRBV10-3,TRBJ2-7,CVISASGTSGLGSYEQYF
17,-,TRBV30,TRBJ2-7,CAWSVKLAEISSGEQYF
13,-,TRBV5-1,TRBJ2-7,CASMAGPGYEQYF
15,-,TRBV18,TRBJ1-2,CASSPPSSGPYGYTF
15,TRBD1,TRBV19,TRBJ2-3,CASSVRDSLPDTQYF
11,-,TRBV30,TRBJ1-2,CAWSHEVGYTF
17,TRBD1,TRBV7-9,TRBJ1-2,CASSPLLRDRGQYGYTF
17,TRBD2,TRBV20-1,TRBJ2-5,CSARGPPSGRVQETQYF
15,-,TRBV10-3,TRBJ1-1,CAIKGMGEKNTEAFF
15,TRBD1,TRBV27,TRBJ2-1,CASSTGTGRSNEQFF
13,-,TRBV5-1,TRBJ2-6,CASSPEGANVLTF
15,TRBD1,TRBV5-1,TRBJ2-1,CASSSGTGGINEQFF
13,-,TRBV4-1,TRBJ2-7,CASSLERRYEQYF
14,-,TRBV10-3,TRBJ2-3,CAISERLTSDTQYF
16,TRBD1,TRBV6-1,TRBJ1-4,CASSGSGTGYREKLFF
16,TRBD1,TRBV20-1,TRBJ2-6,CSGRDRSSYRANVLTF
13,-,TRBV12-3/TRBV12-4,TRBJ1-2,CASSFGTPYGYTF
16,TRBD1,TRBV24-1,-,CATSDNRDRAIYEQYF
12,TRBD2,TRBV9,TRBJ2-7,CASSAGGGKQYF
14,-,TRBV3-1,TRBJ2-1,CASSQGAGFNEQFF
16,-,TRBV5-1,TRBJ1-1,CASSADPGGTNTEAFF
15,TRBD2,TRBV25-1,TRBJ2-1,CASSDQRGDYNEQFF
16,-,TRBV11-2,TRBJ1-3,CASSFLDSLVGNTIYF
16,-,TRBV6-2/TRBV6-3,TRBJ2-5,CASSYLTGGIGETQYF
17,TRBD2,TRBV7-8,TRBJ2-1,CASSTRTSSSSYNEQFF
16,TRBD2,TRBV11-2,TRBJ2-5,CASSSLAAGNQETQYF
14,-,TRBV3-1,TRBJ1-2,CASSQGQLWYGYTF